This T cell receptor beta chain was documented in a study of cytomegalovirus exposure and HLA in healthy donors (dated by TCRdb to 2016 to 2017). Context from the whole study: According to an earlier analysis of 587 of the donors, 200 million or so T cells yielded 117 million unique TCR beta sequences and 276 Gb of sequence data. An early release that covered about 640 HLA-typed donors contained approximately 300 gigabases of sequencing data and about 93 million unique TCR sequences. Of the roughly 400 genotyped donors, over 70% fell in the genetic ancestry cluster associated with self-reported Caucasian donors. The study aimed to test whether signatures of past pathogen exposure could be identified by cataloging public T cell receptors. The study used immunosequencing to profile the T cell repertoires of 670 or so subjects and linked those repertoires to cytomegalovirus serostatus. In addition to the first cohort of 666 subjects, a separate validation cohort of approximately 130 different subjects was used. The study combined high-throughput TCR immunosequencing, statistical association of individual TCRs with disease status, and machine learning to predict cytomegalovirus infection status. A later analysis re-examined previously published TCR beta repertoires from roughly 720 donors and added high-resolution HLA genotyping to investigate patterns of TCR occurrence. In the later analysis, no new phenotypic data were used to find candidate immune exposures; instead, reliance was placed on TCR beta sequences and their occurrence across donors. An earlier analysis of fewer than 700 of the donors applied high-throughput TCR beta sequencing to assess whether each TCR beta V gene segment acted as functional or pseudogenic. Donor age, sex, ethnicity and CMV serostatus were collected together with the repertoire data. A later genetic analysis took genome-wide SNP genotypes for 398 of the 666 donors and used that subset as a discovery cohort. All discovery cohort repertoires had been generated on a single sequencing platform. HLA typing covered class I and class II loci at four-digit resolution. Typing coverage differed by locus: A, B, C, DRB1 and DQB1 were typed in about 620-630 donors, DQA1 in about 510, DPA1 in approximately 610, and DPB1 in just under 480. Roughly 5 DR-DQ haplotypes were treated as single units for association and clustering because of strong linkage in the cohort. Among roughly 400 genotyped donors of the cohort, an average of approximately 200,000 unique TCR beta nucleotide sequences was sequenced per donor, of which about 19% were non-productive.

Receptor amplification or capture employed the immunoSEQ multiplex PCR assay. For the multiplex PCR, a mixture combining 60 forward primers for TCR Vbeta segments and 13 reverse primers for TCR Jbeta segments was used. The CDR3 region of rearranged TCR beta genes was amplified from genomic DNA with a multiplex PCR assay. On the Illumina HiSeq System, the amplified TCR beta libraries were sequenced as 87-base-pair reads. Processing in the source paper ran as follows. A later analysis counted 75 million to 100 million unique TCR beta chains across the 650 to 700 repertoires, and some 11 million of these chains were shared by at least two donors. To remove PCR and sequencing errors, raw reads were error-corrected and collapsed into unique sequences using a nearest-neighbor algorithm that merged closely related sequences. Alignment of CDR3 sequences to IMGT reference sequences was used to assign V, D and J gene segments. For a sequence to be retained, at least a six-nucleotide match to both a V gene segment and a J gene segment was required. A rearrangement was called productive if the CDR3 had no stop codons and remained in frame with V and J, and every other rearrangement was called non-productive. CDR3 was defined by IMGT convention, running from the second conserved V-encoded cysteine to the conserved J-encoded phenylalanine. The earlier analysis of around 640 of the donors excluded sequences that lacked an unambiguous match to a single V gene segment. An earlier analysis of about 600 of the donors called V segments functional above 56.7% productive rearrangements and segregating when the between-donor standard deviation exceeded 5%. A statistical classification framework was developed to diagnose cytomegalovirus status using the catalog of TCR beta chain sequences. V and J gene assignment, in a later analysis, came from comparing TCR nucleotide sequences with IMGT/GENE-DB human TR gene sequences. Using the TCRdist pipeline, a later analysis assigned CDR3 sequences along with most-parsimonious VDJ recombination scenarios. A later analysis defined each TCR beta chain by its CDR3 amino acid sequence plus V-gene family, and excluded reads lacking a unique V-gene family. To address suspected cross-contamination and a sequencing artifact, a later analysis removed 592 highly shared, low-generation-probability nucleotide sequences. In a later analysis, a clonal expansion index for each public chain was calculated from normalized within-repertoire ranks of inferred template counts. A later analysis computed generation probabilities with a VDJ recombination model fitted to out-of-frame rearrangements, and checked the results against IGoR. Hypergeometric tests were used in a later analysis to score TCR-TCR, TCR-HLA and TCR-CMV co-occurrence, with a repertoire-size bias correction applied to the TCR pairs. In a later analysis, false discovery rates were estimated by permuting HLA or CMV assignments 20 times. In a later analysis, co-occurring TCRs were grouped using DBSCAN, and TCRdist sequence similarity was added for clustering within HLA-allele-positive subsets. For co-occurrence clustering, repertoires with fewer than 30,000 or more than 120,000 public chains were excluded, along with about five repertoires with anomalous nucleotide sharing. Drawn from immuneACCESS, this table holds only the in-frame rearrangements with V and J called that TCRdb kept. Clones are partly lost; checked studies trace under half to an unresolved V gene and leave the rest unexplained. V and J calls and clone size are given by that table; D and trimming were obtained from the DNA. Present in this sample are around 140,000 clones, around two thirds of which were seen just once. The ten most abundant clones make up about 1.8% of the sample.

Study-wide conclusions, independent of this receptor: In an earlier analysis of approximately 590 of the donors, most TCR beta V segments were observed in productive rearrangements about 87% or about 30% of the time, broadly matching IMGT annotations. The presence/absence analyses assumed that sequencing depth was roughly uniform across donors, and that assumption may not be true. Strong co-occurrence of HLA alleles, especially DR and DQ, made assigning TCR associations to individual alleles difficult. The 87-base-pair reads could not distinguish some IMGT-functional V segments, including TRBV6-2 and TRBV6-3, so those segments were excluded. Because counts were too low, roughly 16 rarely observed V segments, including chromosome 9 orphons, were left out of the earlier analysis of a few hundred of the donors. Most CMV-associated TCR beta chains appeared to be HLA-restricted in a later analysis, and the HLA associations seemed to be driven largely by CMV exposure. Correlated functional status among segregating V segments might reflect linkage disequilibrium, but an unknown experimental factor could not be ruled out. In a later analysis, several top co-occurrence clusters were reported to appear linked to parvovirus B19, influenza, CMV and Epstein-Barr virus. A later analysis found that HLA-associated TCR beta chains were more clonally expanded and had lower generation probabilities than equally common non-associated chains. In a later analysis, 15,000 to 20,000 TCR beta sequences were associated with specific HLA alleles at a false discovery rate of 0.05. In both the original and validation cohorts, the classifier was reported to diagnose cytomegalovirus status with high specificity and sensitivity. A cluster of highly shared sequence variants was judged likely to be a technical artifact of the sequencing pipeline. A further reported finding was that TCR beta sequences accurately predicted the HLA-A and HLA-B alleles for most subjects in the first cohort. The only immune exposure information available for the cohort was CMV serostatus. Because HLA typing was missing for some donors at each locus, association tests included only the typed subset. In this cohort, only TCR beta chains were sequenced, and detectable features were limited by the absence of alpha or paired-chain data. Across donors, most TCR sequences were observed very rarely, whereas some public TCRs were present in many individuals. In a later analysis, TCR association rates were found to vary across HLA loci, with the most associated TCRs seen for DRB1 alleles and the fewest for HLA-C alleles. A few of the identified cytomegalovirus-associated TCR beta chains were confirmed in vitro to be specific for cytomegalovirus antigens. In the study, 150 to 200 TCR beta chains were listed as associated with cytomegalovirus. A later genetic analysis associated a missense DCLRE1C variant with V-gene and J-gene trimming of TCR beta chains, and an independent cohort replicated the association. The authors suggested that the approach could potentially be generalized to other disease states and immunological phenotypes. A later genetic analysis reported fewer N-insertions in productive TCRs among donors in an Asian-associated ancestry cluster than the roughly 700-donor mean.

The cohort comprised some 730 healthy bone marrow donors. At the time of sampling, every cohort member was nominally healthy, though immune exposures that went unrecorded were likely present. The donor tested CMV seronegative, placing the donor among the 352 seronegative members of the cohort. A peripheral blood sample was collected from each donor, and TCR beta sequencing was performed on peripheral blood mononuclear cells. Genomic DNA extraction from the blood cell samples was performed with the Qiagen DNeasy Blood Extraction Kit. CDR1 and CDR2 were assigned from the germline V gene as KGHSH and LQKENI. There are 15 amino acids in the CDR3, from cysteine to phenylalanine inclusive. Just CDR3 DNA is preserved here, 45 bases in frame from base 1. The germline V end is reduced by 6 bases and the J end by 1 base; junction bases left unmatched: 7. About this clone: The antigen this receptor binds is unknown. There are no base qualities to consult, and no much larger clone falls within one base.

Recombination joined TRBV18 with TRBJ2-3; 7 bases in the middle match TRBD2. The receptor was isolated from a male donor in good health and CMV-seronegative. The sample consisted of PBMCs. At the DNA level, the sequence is TGTGCCAGCTCTCCTGCGGGGGTGGGCACAGATACGCAGTATTTT. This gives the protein CASSPAGVGTDTQYF.